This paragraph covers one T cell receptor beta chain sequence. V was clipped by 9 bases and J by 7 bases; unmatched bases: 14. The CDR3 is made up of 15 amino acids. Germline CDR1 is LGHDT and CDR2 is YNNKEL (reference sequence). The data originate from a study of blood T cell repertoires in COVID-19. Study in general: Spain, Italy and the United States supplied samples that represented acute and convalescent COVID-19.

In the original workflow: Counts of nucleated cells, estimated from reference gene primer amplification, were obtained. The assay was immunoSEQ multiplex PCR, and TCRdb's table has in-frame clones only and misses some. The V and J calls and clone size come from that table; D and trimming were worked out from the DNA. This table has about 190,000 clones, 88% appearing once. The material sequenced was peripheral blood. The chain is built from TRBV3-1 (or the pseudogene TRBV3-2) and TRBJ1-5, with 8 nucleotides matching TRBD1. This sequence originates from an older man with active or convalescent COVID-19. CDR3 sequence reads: CARGPWGRGLQPQHF. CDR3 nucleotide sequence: TGTGCCAGGGGCCCTTGGGGCAGGGGGCTACAGCCCCAGCATTTT.